This T cell receptor (beta chain) was captured by sequencing in a study of cytomegalovirus exposure and HLA in healthy donors. This clone has a handful of counts. The target antigen is unknown. The V segment lost 5 bases and the J segment 9 bases; nucleotides outside the gene matches: 13. The CDR3 extends over 16 amino acids. The germline gives CDR1 MDHEN, CDR2 SYDVKM. A multiplex PCR was run with 60 Vbeta primers and 13 Jbeta primers. Clones were read by immunoSEQ multiplex PCR, and TCRdb kept only the in-frame ones, dropping some. The top ten hold 3.1% of the sample, which has about 190,000 clones, roughly 80% seen once. Findings and limits, study-wide: Within the data, a cluster of highly shared sequence variants was likely a sequencing artifact. The study listed roughly 150 cytomegalovirus-associated TCR beta chains. A prior analysis recorded that most TCR beta V segments were productive about 87% or about 30% of the time.

Donors had nominal health at sampling but likely had unrecorded immune exposures. The sequencing sample was made of PBMCs. The chain joins TRBV28 to TRBJ2-1; TRBD1 matches at 10 bases. This clonotype originated in a woman aged 25 to 39 in good health and CMV-seropositive. The CDR3 sequence: CASSLTAGTGVGEQFF. CDR3 nucleotides: TGTGCCAGCAGTCTAACCGCCGGGACAGGGGTTGGTGAGCAGTTCTTC.